One and the same sample provided the 21 T cell receptor beta chains below, sequenced in a study of Ad26.COV2.S vaccination and SARS-CoV-2 variants. Generated by immunoSEQ multiplex PCR, the TCRdb table keeps only in-frame clones and is missing some. In the table there are 150,000 to 200,000 clones, roughly 85% of which are singletons. The source was peripheral blood, collected after recovery from COVID-19. The receptors here all came from a human donor who had recovered from COVID-19.

This chain joins TRBV25-1 and TRBJ1-2; D unresolved. Per germline, CDR1 MGHDK and CDR2 SYGVNS. The CDR3 spans 14 residues. With 1 base removed from V and 4 bases from J, the gap between germline ends came to 10 bases. This chain's CDR3 is CASSELRAVYGYTF. The CDR3 DNA reads as TGTGCCAGCAGTGAATTACGGGCCGTCTATGGCTACACCTTC.

The V gene is TRBV2, the J gene TRBJ1-1; no firm D call. This CDR3 is 13 amino acids long. The germline CDR1 and CDR2 sequences are SNHLY and FYNNEI. V was pared by 7 bases and J by 3 bases, with 12 bases between. The CDR3 here is CASTEGSYTEAFF. The DNA for the CDR3 is TGTGCCAGCACGGAGGGATCGTACACTGAAGCTTTCTTT.

J is TRBJ2-5 and V is TRBV19; D is perhaps TRBD2 (6 bases). CDR3 size: 15 residues. V shed 2 bases and J shed 4 bases, with 14 bases lying between them. Germline V lookup: CDR1 LNHDA, CDR2 SQIVND (reference sequence). CDR3 loop: CASSILSTRGETQYF. As DNA, the CDR3 is TGTGCCAGTAGTATACTTTCGACTAGGGGAGAGACCCAGTACTTC.

Remarks on this clone: At one of its ends the junction is not consistent with the germline gene, which may arise from a read error. V is TRBV30 and J is TRBJ1-2, with a weak D call TRBD1 (5 bases). Germline CDR1 GTSNPN, CDR2 SVGIG (reference sequence). This CDR3 is 10 amino acids long. This CDR3 reads CAWRPTVGVF. The CDR3 DNA is TGTGCCTGGAGACCTACAGTGGGGGTTTTC.

The chain joins TRBV5-1 to TRBJ1-1; 8 nucleotides align to TRBD1. The CDR3 is 11 residues long. With 4 bases clipped from V and 11 bases from J, the junction kept 4 bases outside the gene matches. The V gene's germline CDR1 is SGHRS and CDR2 YFSETQ. In DNA form, the CDR3 reads TGCGCCAGCAGCATGACAGGGGAGGCTTTCTTT. Translation: CASSMTGEAFF.

V and J are TRBV7-8 and TRBJ2-5; TRBD2 might be the D (6 bases). CDR3 length: 13 residues. Deletions cut 5 bases from V and 3 bases from J, with 10 bases between. Germline V gene sequence: CDR1 SGHVS, CDR2 FQNEAQ. For the CDR3, the DNA is TGTGCCAGCAGCGGGGGGAGCGAAGAGACCCAGTACTTC. As protein: CASSGGSEETQYF. Complete variable domain (other parts from reference TRBV7-8 and TRBJ2-5): GAGVSQSPRYKVAKRGQDVALRCDPISGHVSLFWYQQALGQGPEFLTYFQNEAQLDKSGLPSDRFFAERPEGSVSTLKIQRTQQEDSAVYLCASSGGSEETQYFGPGTRLLVL.

Worth noting for this clone: This sample also contains other DNA sequences that code for the same CDR3. V and J are TRBV6-5 and TRBJ2-5, with D perhaps being TRBD1 or TRBD2 (6 bases each). The CDR3 has 13 residues. V was trimmed by 6 bases and J by 4 bases, leaving 12 bases between them. CDR1 MNHEY and CDR2 SVGAGI come from the germline V gene. The CDR3 reads CASRNRGPETQYF. DNA of the CDR3: TGTGCCAGCAGAAACCGGGGGCCAGAGACCCAGTACTTC.

This chain links TRBV11-2 with TRBJ2-1, with TRBD2 matching 10 bases. CDR1 and CDR2 (germline): SGHAT, FQNNGV. The V segment lost 4 bases and the J segment 5 bases; nucleotides outside the gene matches: 5. There are 15 residues in the CDR3. The CDR3 region has the DNA TGTGCCAGCAGCTCGCGAGGGACTAGCGACAATGAGCAGTTCTTC. Its translation: CASSSRGTSDNEQFF.

CDR3 sequence reads: CASSLSGTGGVEQFF. The CDR3 nucleotides read TGTGCCAGCAGCTTATCCGGGACAGGGGGAGTTGAGCAGTTCTTC. V and J are TRBV11-2 and TRBJ2-1; TRBD1 aligns across 11 bases. From germline, CDR1 is SGHAT and CDR2 FQNNGV. This CDR3 has 15 amino acids. Trimming took 2 bases from V and 9 from J; bases not matched to a gene: 6. Looking up the rest from reference TRBV11-2 and TRBJ2-1 gives the full variable domain: EAGVAQSPRYKIIEKRQSVAFWCNPISGHATLYWYQQILGQGPKLLIQFQNNGVVDDSQLPKDRFSAERLKGVDSTLKIQPAKLEDSAVYLCASSLSGTGGVEQFFGPGTRLTVL.

The V and J genes are TRBV10-2 and TRBJ2-1; tentatively, D is TRBD1 (6 bases). V shed 6 bases and J shed 9 bases, with 15 bases lying between them. The CDR3 covers 13 residues. Germline V gene data show CDR1 as WSHSY and CDR2 as SAAADI. CDR3 nucleotides: TGCGCCAGCAGACCAGTAGGGACAATTGAGCAGTTCTTC. This gives the protein CASRPVGTIEQFF.

This clone was counted a few times. The gene calls are TRBV5-8 and TRBJ1-5; no firm D call. V was clipped by 3 bases and J by 0 bases, with 10 bases between them. Germline V gives CDR1 SGHTS, CDR2 YDEGEE. This CDR3 contains 15 residues. In DNA, the CDR3 is TGTGCCAGCAGCTATGACACTTATAGCAATCAGCCCCAGCATTTT. This sequence encodes CASSYDTYSNQPQHF.

Details on this clone: A read error may account for a junction end that differs from germline. V is TRBV28 and J is TRBJ1-3; D remains unclear. Germline V gene lookup returns CDR1 MDHEN and CDR2 SYDVKM. The CDR3 spans 12 residues. CDR3 protein: CASSEIGKPLFF. The CDR3 DNA reads as TGTGCCAGCAGTGAAATAGGGAAACCCCTTTTTTTT. Complete variable domain (other parts from reference TRBV28 and TRBJ1-3): DVKVTQSSRYLVKRTGEKVFLECVQDMDHENMFWYRQDPGLGLRLIYFSYDVKMKEKGDIPEGYSVSREKKERFSLILESASTNQTSMYLCASSEIGKPLFFGEGSWLTVV.

The V and J genes are TRBV7-3 and TRBJ1-2, with 8 bases fitting TRBD1. Germline V gene lookup returns CDR1 SGHTA and CDR2 FQGTGA. The CDR3 contains 13 residues. Trimming cost V 5 bases and J 6 bases; bases outside gene matches: 5. The CDR3 coding sequence is TGTGCCAGCAGCCCAGGGGGCTTGAATGGCTACACCTTC. This encodes CASSPGGLNGYTF.

V usage is TRBV7-8 and J usage is TRBJ2-3, with TRBD1 as a possible D gene (6 bases). The CDR3 runs 13 residues. Germline lookup yields CDR1 SGHVS and CDR2 FQNEAQ. V shed 5 bases and J shed 2 bases, with 8 bases lying between them. CDR3 residues: CASSQGYTDTQYF. CDR3 sequence (DNA): TGTGCCAGCAGCCAGGGGTACACAGATACGCAGTATTTT.

This chain joins TRBV6-5 and TRBJ1-1; a possible D gene is TRBD1 (5 bases). The CDR3 loop spans 14 amino acids. V was cut by 2 bases and J by 8 bases, with 15 bases left in between. Germline CDR1 reads MNHEY; CDR2 reads SVGAGI. Written as DNA, the CDR3 is TGTGCCAGCAGTTACGGGGCAGGGAGGGCCGAAGCTTTCTTT. Its protein is CASSYGAGRAEAFF.

The chain links TRBV7-4 to TRBJ2-7, with 12 nucleotides matching TRBD1. Germline loops: CDR1 SGHVT, CDR2 SQSDAQ. The junction had 8 bases not matched to a gene; V was cut back by 4 bases and J by 4 bases. CDR3 size: 16 residues. CDR3 coding DNA: TGTGCCAGCAGCTGCCCCCGGGACAGGGGGCGATACGAGCAGTACTTC. This gives the protein CASSCPRDRGRYEQYF.

The chain joins TRBV2 to TRBJ2-5; D is possibly TRBD1 or TRBD2 (6 bases each). The CDR3 has 14 residues. Deletions cut 4 bases from V and 2 bases from J, with 11 bases between. From germline, CDR1 is SNHLY and CDR2 FYNNEI. Written as DNA, the CDR3 is TGTGCCAGCAGTGCCCTAGGGGGGCAAGAGACCCAGTACTTC. Amino acid sequence: CASSALGGQETQYF.

This sequence joins TRBV19 and TRBJ2-1, with D possibly TRBD1 on 5 matching bases. The length of the CDR3 is 15 residues. With 7 bases removed from V and 3 bases from J, the gap between germline ends came to 16 bases. Germline CDR1 LNHDA, CDR2 SQIVND (reference sequence). This chain's CDR3 is CASTIGQGIYNEQFF. CDR3 bases: TGTGCCAGTACCATCGGGCAGGGAATCTACAATGAGCAGTTCTTC. Full variable domain (outside the CDR3, taken from reference TRBV19 and TRBJ2-1): DGGITQSPKYLFRKEGQNVTLSCEQNLNHDAMYWYRQDPGQGLRLIYYSQIVNDFQKGDIAEGYSVSREKKESFPLTVTSAQKNPTAFYLCASTIGQGIYNEQFFGPGTRLTVL.

This clone was found a few times. This sequence joins TRBV27 and TRBJ2-7, with TRBD2 matching over 8 bases. Germline trimming cut 4 bases from V and 6 bases from J; bases unmatched to any gene: 5. CDR1 and CDR2 from the germline V gene are MNHEY and SMNVEV (reference sequence). This CDR3 is 13 amino acids long. The CDR3 DNA follows: TGTGCCAGCAGTTCCACCAGCGGGAGCGAGCAGTACTTC. It yields the protein CASSSTSGSEQYF.

V usage is TRBV4-2 and J usage is TRBJ2-7; 7 nucleotides align to TRBD1. Trimming at V came to 0 bases and at J to 3 bases, leaving 5 bases not matched to a gene. The CDR3 spans 15 residues. Germline V lookup: CDR1 LGHNA, CDR2 YNFKEQ. The CDR3 DNA reads TGTGCCAGCAGCCAAGATTGGGGACAGTACTACGAGCAGTACTTC. Translation gives CASSQDWGQYYEQYF.

V gene TRBV7-2 combines with J gene TRBJ2-3, with 8 positions matching TRBD1. This CDR3 spans 15 amino acids. The junction had 3 bases not matched to a gene; V was cut back by 3 bases and J by 1 base. Germline assignment: CDR1 SGHTA and CDR2 FQGNSA. DNA for the CDR3: TGTGCCAGCAGCTTTTTGGGACAGGGCACAGATACGCAGTATTTT. Translated: CASSFLGQGTDTQYF. Combining the CDR3 with reference TRBV7-2 and TRBJ2-3 gives the whole variable domain GAGVSQSPSNKVTEKGKDVELRCDPISGHTALYWYRQSLGQGLEFLIYFQGNSAPDKSGLPSDRFSAERTGGSVSTLTIQRTQQEDSAVYLCASSFLGQGTDTQYFGPGTRLTVL.